Shown below are 20 T cell receptor beta chains from a single sample sequenced in a study of shared clonotypes between healthy human individuals (dated by TCRdb to the early 2020s). The receptor library was made with the immunoSEQ multiplex PCR assay. TCRdb stores this immuneACCESS table with in-frame sequences only. Part of the clones is absent; in the studies checked, under half of the shortfall reflects unresolved V genes, and no reason is known for the rest. In all, the sample holds fewer than 1.6 million clones, and approximately 98.5% of those were seen once. Approximately 0.4% of the sample comes from the top ten. The specimen sequenced was naive CD4+ T cells sorted from blood. According to the study, the label for this sample's cell subset or site signals: CD45RA+ positively selected. Source of these receptors: a man aged 25 to 40 in good health.

The chain recombines TRBV7-3 with TRBJ2-1; D remains ambiguous. Germline CDR1 SGHTA, CDR2 FQGTGA. The V end was cut by 5 bases, the J end by 6 bases, with 14 bases between. The CDR3 runs 14 residues. CDR3 amino acids: CASSRTVLGNEQFF. In DNA form, the CDR3 reads TGTGCCAGCAGCAGGACGGTTCTGGGCAATGAGCAGTTCTTC.

V usage is TRBV27 and J usage is TRBJ1-3; 9 nucleotides agree with TRBD1. In germline, CDR1 is MNHEY, CDR2 SMNVEV (reference sequence). V shed 0 bases and J 0 bases; nucleotides not matched to a gene: 6. This CDR3 is built from 18 residues. CDR3 region: CASSLSHRGPSSGNTIYF. Here the CDR3 DNA reads TGTGCCAGCAGTTTATCCCACAGGGGGCCATCCTCTGGAAACACCATATATTTT.

The chain uses TRBV2 and TRBJ2-7; the D is unclear. The V and J ends lost 8 bases and 1 base respectively, with 15 bases between them. Looked up from germline, CDR1 is SNHLY and CDR2 is FYNNEI. The CDR3 spans 14 residues. For the CDR3, the DNA is TGTGCCAGCCAAGGGATACGTACTTCCTACGAGCAGTACTTC. This sequence encodes CASQGIRTSYEQYF. The entire variable domain, with the rest obtained from reference TRBV2 and TRBJ2-7, is as follows: EPEVTQTPSHQVTQMGQEVILRCVPISNHLYFYWYRQILGQKVEFLVSFYNNEISEKSEIFDDQFSVERPDGSNFTLKIRSTKLEDSAMYFCASQGIRTSYEQYFGPGTRLTVT.

This chain joins TRBV14 and TRBJ2-7, with D perhaps given as TRBD1 or TRBD2 (5 bases each). This CDR3 contains 11 residues. Per germline, CDR1 SGHDN and CDR2 FVKESK. V was shortened by 4 bases and J by 9 bases, with 10 bases between the two germline ends. In DNA, the CDR3 is TGTGCCAGCAGCCCAGAGGGGTGGCAGTACTTC. Translating gives CASSPEGWQYF.

This clone has only one observation. The V call is TRBV5-6, the J call TRBJ1-4, with D possibly TRBD1 on 5 matching bases. Trimming took 9 bases from V and 4 from J, leaving 19 bases between them. CDR1 is SGHDT and CDR2 is YYEEEE in the germline V gene. CDR3 length equals 15 residues. The CDR3 region is CATQLFGTGNEKLFF. CDR3 bases: TGTGCCACCCAGCTCTTCGGGACGGGTAATGAAAAACTGTTTTTT.

The chain has TRBV6-5 and TRBJ2-7; the D gene is possibly TRBD2 (6 bases). The CDR3 consists of 16 residues. V was clipped by 1 base and J by 0 bases, with 13 bases between them. The V gene's germline CDR1 is MNHEY and CDR2 SVGAGI. CDR3 region: CASSYWSGTASYEQYF. CDR3 nucleotide sequence: TGTGCCAGCAGTTACTGGTCCGGGACTGCCTCCTACGAGCAGTACTTC.

This chain links TRBV7-2 with TRBJ2-7; D gene ambiguous. Germline V lookup: CDR1 SGHTA, CDR2 FQGNSA. V lost 5 bases to trimming and J lost 3 bases, with 5 bases between them. This CDR3 is 11 amino acids long. As DNA, the CDR3 is TGTGCCAGCAGCCCCCACTACGAGCAGTACTTC. Protein sequence: CASSPHYEQYF.

This clone was observed once. The genes are TRBV7-8 and TRBJ2-7; D not resolved. The germline V gene has CDR1 SGHVS and CDR2 FQNEAQ. This CDR3 spans 15 amino acids. V was cut by 5 bases and J by 3 bases, with 17 bases left in between. CDR3 amino acids: CASSPTRLVDYEQYF. In DNA, the CDR3 is TGTGCCAGCAGCCCCACCCGGCTAGTAGACTACGAGCAGTACTTC.

The J gene is TRBJ2-3, the V gene TRBV5-4, with TRBD1 identical over 7 bases. J was trimmed by 2 bases and V by 0 bases; bases with no gene match: 3. The CDR3 contains 15 residues. Germline V gene data show CDR1 as SGHNT and CDR2 as YYREEE (reference sequence). CDR3 residues: CASSLGGQSTDTQYF. CDR3 in DNA: TGTGCCAGCAGCTTGGGGGGACAGTCCACAGATACGCAGTATTTT.

The rearrangement joins TRBV5-1 to TRBJ1-4; weak D call: TRBD1 (6 bases). The CDR3 runs 14 residues. Deletions cut 3 bases from V and 5 bases from J, with 11 bases between. CDR1 and CDR2 (germline): SGHRS, YFSETQ. The CDR3 DNA follows: TGCGCCAGCAGCTCGGGGACACCGAATGAAAAACTGTTTTTT. This gives the protein CASSSGTPNEKLFF.

The chain combines TRBV18 with TRBJ2-7; a possible D gene is TRBD2 (6 bases). CDR3 length: 15 amino acids. With 3 bases removed from V and 1 base from J, the gap between germline ends came to 13 bases. CDR1 and CDR2 from the germline V gene are KGHSH and LQKENI. DNA for the CDR3: TGTGCCAGCTCACCCCTTCCTAGCGTTTCCTACGAGCAGTACTTC. Translation: CASSPLPSVSYEQYF.

The chain links TRBV5-4 to TRBJ1-3; no clear D. CDR1 and CDR2 from the germline V gene are SGHNT and YYREEE (reference sequence). The CDR3 sequence is 14 residues long. V was shortened by 5 bases and J by 0 bases, with 9 bases between the two germline ends. In nucleotides, the CDR3 is TGTGCCAGCAGTTTAAAGAGCTCTGGAAACACCATATATTTT. It yields the protein CASSLKSSGNTIYF.

The chain uses TRBV15 and TRBJ2-5; D ambiguous. V was clipped by 0 bases and J by 5 bases, with 13 bases between them. In germline, CDR1 is LNHNV, CDR2 YYDKDF (reference sequence). This CDR3 spans 15 amino acids. The CDR3 here is CATSRDLVGSETQYF. The DNA of the CDR3 is TGTGCCACCAGCAGAGATCTGGTGGGTTCGGAGACCCAGTACTTC. The full variable domain, with the rest looked up from reference TRBV15 and TRBJ2-5, is DAMVIQNPRYQVTQFGKPVTLSCSQTLNHNVMYWYQQKSSQAPKLLFHYYDKDFNNEADTPDNFQSRRPNTSFCFLDIRSPGLGDTAMYLCATSRDLVGSETQYFGPGTRLLVL.

In its sample, this clone was seen once. The genes are TRBV30 and TRBJ2-3, with 9 bases matching TRBD2. The V segment lost 3 bases and the J segment 4 bases; nucleotides outside the gene matches: 2. There are 13 residues in the CDR3. CDR1 GTSNPN and CDR2 SVGIG come from the germline V gene (reference sequence). CDR3 DNA: TGTGCCTGGAGCCAGCGGGAGGCAGATACGCAGTATTTT. Protein: CAWSQREADTQYF.

The V call is TRBV11-3, the J call TRBJ2-2; 7 positions match TRBD1. With V trimmed by 6 bases and J by 2 bases, 3 bases remained unmatched. This CDR3 comprises 14 residues. CDR1 and CDR2 from the germline V gene are SGHNT and YENEEA. The chain's CDR3 is CASSRQGNTGELFF. DNA of the CDR3: TGTGCCAGCAGTCGACAGGGCAACACCGGGGAGCTGTTTTTT. Using reference TRBV11-3 and TRBJ2-2 for the parts outside the CDR3, the full variable domain is EAGVVQSPRYKIIEKKQPVAFWCNPISGHNTLYWYLQNLGQGPELLIRYENEEAVDDSQLPKDRFSAERLKGVDSTLKIQPAELGDSAVYLCASSRQGNTGELFFGEGSRLTVL.

The CDR3 sequence is CAWSTSPYEQYF. DNA for the CDR3: TGTGCCTGGAGCACCTCTCCCTACGAGCAGTACTTC. The rearrangement links TRBV30 to TRBJ2-7; D ambiguous. The germline V gene encodes CDR1 GTSNPN and CDR2 SVGIG (reference sequence). Trimming shortened V by 3 bases and J by 2 bases, and 8 bases separated the two germline ends. This CDR3 has 12 amino acids.

The J gene is TRBJ2-3, the V gene TRBV10-3; TRBD2 agrees at 12 bases. Trimming removed 4 bases from V and 5 bases from J; junction bases left unmatched: 1. Germline lookup yields CDR1 ENHRY and CDR2 SYGVKD. The CDR3 has 14 amino acids. The DNA for the CDR3 is TGTGCCATCAGTGGACTAGCGGGAGAAGATACGCAGTATTTT. Residues: CAISGLAGEDTQYF.

The V call is TRBV19, the J call TRBJ2-7, with TRBD1 matching over 9 bases. The CDR3 covers 13 residues. Germline V lookup: CDR1 LNHDA, CDR2 SQIVND (reference sequence). V lost 6 bases and J lost 5; bases outside the gene matches: 5. The CDR3 sequence is CASSLDRGNEQYF. CDR3 nucleotides: TGTGCCAGTAGCCTGGACAGGGGCAACGAGCAGTACTTC.

V usage is TRBV5-1 and J usage is TRBJ1-2; no reliable D call. Germline V lookup: CDR1 SGHRS, CDR2 YFSETQ. Trimming pared 4 bases from V and 9 bases from J, leaving 16 bases between. The CDR3 covers 13 residues. CDR3 sequence: CASSTTGSESYTF. The CDR3 bases are TGCGCCAGCAGCACCACCGGAAGCGAAAGCTACACCTTC.

V is TRBV4-1 and J is TRBJ2-1; D gene uncertain. The V gene lost 1 base and the J gene lost 11 bases, with 12 bases spanning the gap. Germline-derived CDR1 and CDR2 are MGHRA and YSYEKL. This CDR3 is 13 amino acids long. CDR3 in amino acids: CASSQAPMYKQFF. CDR3 sequence (DNA): TGCGCCAGCAGCCAAGCCCCGATGTATAAGCAGTTCTTC.